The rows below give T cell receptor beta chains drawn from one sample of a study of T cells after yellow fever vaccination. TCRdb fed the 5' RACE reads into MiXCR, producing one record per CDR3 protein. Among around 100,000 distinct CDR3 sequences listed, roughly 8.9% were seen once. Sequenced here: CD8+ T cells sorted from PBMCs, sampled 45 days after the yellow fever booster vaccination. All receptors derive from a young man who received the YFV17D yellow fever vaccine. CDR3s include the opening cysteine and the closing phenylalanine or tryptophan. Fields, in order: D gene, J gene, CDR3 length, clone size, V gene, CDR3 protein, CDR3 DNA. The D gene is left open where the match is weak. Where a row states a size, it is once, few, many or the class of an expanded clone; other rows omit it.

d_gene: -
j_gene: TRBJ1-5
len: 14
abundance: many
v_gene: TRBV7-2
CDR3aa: CASSKRGGNQPQHF
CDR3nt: TGTGCCAGCAGCAAACGGGGGGGAAATCAGCCCCAGCATTTT

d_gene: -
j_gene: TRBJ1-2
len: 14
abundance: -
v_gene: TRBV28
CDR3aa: CASSDRQSSRGYTF
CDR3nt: TGTGCCAGCAGTGACAGGCAATCATCACGGGGCTACACCTTC

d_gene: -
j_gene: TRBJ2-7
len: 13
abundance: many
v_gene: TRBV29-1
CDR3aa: CSVQAGHSYEQYF
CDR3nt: TGCAGCGTTCAAGCGGGTCACTCCTACGAGCAGTACTTC

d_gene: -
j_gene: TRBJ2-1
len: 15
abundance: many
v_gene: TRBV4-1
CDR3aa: CASSQEVPVYNEQFF
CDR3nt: TGCGCCAGCAGCCAAGAAGTTCCCGTTTACAATGAGCAGTTCTTC

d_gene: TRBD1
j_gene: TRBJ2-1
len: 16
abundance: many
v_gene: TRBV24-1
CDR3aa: CATSDFKDRNNNEQFF
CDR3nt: TGTGCCACCAGTGATTTCAAGGACAGGAATAACAATGAGCAGTTCTTC

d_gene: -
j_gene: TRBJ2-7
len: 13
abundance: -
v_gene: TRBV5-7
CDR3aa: CASSFGLPYEQYF
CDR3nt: TGTGCCAGCAGCTTCGGGCTCCCCTACGAGCAGTACTTC

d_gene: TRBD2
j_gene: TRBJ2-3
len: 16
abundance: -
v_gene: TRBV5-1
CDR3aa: CASSRGTSWPSDTQYF
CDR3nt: TGCGCCAGCAGCCGCGGGACTAGTTGGCCCTCGGATACGCAGTATTTT

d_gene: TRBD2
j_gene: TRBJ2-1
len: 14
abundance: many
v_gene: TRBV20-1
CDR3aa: CSARKELAGVEQFF
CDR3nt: TGCAGTGCTAGAAAGGAGCTAGCGGGAGTTGAGCAGTTCTTC

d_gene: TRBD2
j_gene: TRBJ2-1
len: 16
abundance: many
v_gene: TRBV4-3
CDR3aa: CASSPMGTTSYNEQFF
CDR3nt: TGCGCCAGCAGCCCCATGGGGACTACTTCCTACAATGAGCAGTTCTTC

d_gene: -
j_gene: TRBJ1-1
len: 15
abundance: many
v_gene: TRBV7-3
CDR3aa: CASSLNGWAETEAFF
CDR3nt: TGTGCCAGCAGCTTAAATGGATGGGCGGAAACTGAAGCTTTCTTT

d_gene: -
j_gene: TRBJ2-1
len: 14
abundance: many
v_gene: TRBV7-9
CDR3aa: CASSFFPGVDEQFF
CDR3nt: TGTGCCAGCAGCTTTTTCCCTGGCGTGGATGAGCAGTTCTTC

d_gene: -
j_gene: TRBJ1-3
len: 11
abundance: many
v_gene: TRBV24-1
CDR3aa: CATSLGNTIYF
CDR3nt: TGTGCCACCAGTTTAGGAAACACCATATATTTT

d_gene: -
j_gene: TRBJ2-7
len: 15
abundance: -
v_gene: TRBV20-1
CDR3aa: CSARDRHSAYYEQYF
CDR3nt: TGCAGTGCTAGAGATAGGCATTCCGCTTACTACGAGCAGTACTTC

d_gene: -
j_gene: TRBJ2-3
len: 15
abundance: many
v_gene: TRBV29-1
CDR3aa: CSVVRFPTSTDTQYF
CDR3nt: TGCAGCGTTGTGCGATTTCCCACTAGCACAGATACGCAGTATTTT